This T cell receptor (beta chain) originates from a study of human T cells and chemical hapten exposure. Overall study: Investigators sensitized about 2 cm by about 2 cm of upper inner arm skin with 2% DPC. Small pooled library volume differences chiefly drove per-sample TCR yield variation. Notes on the study in general: The study found expanded TCRs formed significantly more large CDR3 similarity clusters than controls.

The V end lost 1 base, the J end lost 8 bases, and 14 bases lay between the germline ends. The CDR3 has 13 residues. The germline CDR1 and CDR2 sequences are DFQATT and SNEGSKA (reference sequence). The time point here: pre-sensitization, week 0. Treatment meaning: therapeutic diphenylcyclopropenone sensitization with weekly scalp DPC. Total RNA came from unfractionated whole blood. TCRdb redid the calling of the RACE reads with MiXCR, one entry per CDR3 protein. The sample has roughly 100,000 distinct CDR3 sequences, 11% seen once. This clonotype has ten or more counts. Its cognate antigen is unknown. This sample comprised whole blood, obtained in connection with sensitization to the hapten diphenylcyclopropenone (DPC). The chain is built from TRBV20-1 and TRBJ1-2; weak D call: TRBD1 (5 bases). This clonotype was obtained from a woman between 55 and 75 years old with alopecia areata. Some clones in this sample may be carry-over from other donors' samples. The CDR3 DNA reads as TGCAGTGCTAGAGCAACTGGGGCTTACGGCTACACCTTC. The encoded protein is CSARATGAYGYTF.